This is a list of T cell receptor beta chains from one sample in a study of siplizumab effects on memory and regulatory T cells. Assay: immunoSEQ multiplex PCR; the TCRdb copy retains only in-frame clones and omits some. The sample has around 99,000 clones, 90% to 95% seen once. Sequencing was done on a sample of Tregs sorted from blood. The receptors were sampled from a human donor in good health. CDR3s include the opening cysteine and the closing phenylalanine or tryptophan. The D gene is left open where the match is weak. The size of a clone is reported for some rows only, either as once, few or many, or as a class for expanded clones.

V gene	J gene	D gene	clone size	CDR3 DNA	CDR3 protein
TRBV2	TRBJ2-7	TRBD1	NA	TGTGCCAGCAGACCGGGACAGGGGTTATACGAGCAGTACTTC	CASRPGQGLYEQYF
TRBV6-5	TRBJ1-2	NA	once	TGTGCCAGCAGCTACCGACCGGTCAATGGCTACACCTTC	CASSYRPVNGYTF
TRBV6-5	TRBJ2-7	NA	NA	TGTGCCAGCAGTCAAGGGGCCGAGCAGTACTTC	CASSQGAEQYF
TRBV15	TRBJ2-7	NA	NA	TGTGCCACCAGCAGAAATCTAGCACCTACCTACGAGCAGTACTTC	CATSRNLAPTYEQYF
TRBV9	TRBJ1-5	NA	NA	TGTGCCAGCAGCGTAGGAGGCAGGGACGGTCAGCCCCAGCATTTT	CASSVGGRDGQPQHF
TRBV7-2	TRBJ2-3	TRBD2	NA	TGTGCCAGCAGCCTCCGGACTAGCGGGAGGGATACGCAGTATTTT	CASSLRTSGRDTQYF
TRBV4-1	TRBJ1-2	NA	NA	TGCGCCAGCAGCCAAGATGGGGGGACGGGGGAAACTACACGCTACACCTTC	CASSQDGGTGETTRYTF
TRBV11-2	TRBJ2-5	NA	NA	TGTGCCAGCAGCTTACTCAGGGAGACCCAGTACTTC	CASSLLRETQYF
TRBV2	TRBJ2-2	TRBD1	few	TGTGCCAGCAGTCAGGACAGGTCGAACACCGGGGAGCTGTTTTTT	CASSQDRSNTGELFF
TRBV11-2	TRBJ2-1	NA	NA	TGTGCCAGCAGCTTGGTCAATGAGCAGTTCTTC	CASSLVNEQFF
TRBV10-3	TRBJ2-7	NA	NA	TGTGCCATCAGGAGGGAGGCCCGCTCCTACGAGCAGTACTTC	CAIRREARSYEQYF
TRBV7-9	TRBJ2-3	TRBD2	NA	TGTGCCAGCCGTATCTCGGGGGGAGATACGCAGTATTTT	CASRISGGDTQYF
TRBV7-8	TRBJ1-2	NA	NA	TGTGCCAGCAGCTTAGGAGTGGGAGGACTACACTATGGCTACACCTTC	CASSLGVGGLHYGYTF
TRBV2	TRBJ1-5	NA	few	TGTGCCAGCGAACAGGGTGTGGGTCAGCCCCAGCATTTT	CASEQGVGQPQHF
TRBV27	TRBJ2-3	TRBD2	NA	TGTGCCAGCAGGCCCCTGTTGGGGCGGGGGATTTCAGATACGCAGTATTTT	CASRPLLGRGISDTQYF
TRBV4-2	TRBJ2-7	TRBD2	NA	TGTGCCAGCAGCCTTCAGCTTGGGAGGGCCGGCGAGCAGTACTTC	CASSLQLGRAGEQYF